This entry describes one T cell receptor (beta chain). The data stem from a study of blood T cells in healthy people across ages. Using a J-beta primer mix together with a sample-barcoded 5' primer, a second PCR was run for about 6 to 11 cycles. Every cDNA molecule carried a tag from a template-switch adaptor bearing 12 random nucleotides. MiXCR was run by TCRdb on the 5' RACE reads, yielding one entry per CDR3 protein. The sample yields about 720,000 distinct CDR3 sequences, 22% seen once. The CDR3 extends over 14 amino acids. The germline CDR1 and CDR2 sequences are SGHRS and YFSETQ. Trimming took off 4 bases at V and 2 bases at J, with 11 bases between the two ends.

The sample was blood. The chain joins TRBV5-1 to TRBJ2-3, with a possible D match to TRBD2 (6 bases). This sequence originates from a man between 65 and 79 years old in good health. The CDR3 bases are TGCGCCAGCAGCGTGCGGGGTGACACAGATACGCAGTATTTT. It is translated as CASSVRGDTDTQYF. The entire variable domain, with the rest obtained from reference TRBV5-1 and TRBJ2-3, is as follows: KAGVTQTPRYLIKTRGQQVTLSCSPISGHRSVSWYQQTPGQGLQFLFEYFSETQRNKGNFPGRFSGRQFSNSRSEMNVSTLELGDSALYLCASSVRGDTDTQYFGPGTRLTVL.